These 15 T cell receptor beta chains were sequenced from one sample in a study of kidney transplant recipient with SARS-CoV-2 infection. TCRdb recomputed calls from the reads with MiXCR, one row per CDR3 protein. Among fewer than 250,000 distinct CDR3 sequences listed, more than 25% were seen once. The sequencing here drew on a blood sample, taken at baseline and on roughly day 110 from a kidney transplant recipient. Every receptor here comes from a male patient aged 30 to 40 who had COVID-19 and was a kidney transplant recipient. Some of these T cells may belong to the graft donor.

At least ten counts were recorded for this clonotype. CDR3 residues: CASSPQRGYNEQFF. CDR3 sequence (DNA): TGTGCCAGCAGCCCCCAAAGGGGGTACAATGAGCAGTTCTTC. The rearrangement links TRBV7-2 to TRBJ2-1, with a weak D call TRBD1 (6 bases). Germline values: CDR1 SGHTA, CDR2 FQGNSA. V was clipped by 5 bases and J by 4 bases, with 12 bases between them. This CDR3 comprises 14 residues. The whole variable domain, remainder taken from reference TRBV7-2 and TRBJ2-1, is GAGVSQSPSNKVTEKGKDVELRCDPISGHTALYWYRQSLGQGLEFLIYFQGNSAPDKSGLPSDRFSAERTGGSVSTLTIQRTQQEDSAVYLCASSPQRGYNEQFFGPGTRLTVL.

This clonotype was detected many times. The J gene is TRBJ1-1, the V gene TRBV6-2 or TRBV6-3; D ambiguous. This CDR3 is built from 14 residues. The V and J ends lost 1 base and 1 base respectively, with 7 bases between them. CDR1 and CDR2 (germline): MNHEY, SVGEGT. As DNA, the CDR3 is TGTGCCAGCAGTTACTATCCTGGGAACACTGAAGCTTTCTTT. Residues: CASSYYPGNTEAFF.

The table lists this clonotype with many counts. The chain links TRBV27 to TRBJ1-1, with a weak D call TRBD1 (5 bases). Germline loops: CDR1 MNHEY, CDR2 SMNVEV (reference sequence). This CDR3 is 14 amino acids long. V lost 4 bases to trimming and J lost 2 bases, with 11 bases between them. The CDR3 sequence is CASSSGTYNTEAFF. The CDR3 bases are TGTGCCAGCAGTTCAGGGACGTACAACACTGAAGCTTTCTTT.

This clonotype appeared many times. CDR3 protein: CATSDLRAFSYNEQFF. CDR3 sequence (DNA): TGTGCCACCAGTGATTTGAGGGCATTCTCCTACAATGAGCAGTTCTTC. The chain employs TRBV24-1 and TRBJ2-1, with D unresolved. CDR3 length: 16 residues. Trimming shortened V by 0 bases and J by 0 bases, and 8 bases separated the two germline ends. In germline, CDR1 is KGHDR, CDR2 SFDVKD.

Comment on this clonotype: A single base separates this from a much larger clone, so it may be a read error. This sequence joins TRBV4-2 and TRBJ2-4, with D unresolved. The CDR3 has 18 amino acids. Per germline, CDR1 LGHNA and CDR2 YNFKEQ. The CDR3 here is CASSISQRLQSRANVQTF. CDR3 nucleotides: TGTGCCAGCAGCATCTCCCAAAGGTTACAAAGTCGGGCCAACGTCCAGACTTTC.

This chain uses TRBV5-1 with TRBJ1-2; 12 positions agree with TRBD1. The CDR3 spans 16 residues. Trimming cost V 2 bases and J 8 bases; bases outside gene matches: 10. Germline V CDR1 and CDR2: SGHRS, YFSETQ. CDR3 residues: CASSFASGQGAVGYTF. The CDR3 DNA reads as TGCGCCAGCAGCTTTGCCTCGGGACAGGGGGCGGTAGGCTACACCTTC.

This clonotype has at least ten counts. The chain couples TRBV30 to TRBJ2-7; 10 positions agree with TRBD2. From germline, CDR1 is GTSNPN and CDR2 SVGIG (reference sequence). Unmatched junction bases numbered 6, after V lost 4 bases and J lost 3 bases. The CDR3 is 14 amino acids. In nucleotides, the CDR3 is TGTGCCTGGACCACTAGCGGGACAATCTACGAGCAGTACTTC. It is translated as CAWTTSGTIYEQYF.

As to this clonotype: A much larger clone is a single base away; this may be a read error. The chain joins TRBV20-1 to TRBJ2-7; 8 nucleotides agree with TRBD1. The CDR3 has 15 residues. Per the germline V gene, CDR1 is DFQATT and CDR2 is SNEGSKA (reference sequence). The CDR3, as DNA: TGCAGTGCTAGTCCCGGACAGGGAGTCTCCTGCGAGCAGTACTTC. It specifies CSASPGQGVSCEQYF.

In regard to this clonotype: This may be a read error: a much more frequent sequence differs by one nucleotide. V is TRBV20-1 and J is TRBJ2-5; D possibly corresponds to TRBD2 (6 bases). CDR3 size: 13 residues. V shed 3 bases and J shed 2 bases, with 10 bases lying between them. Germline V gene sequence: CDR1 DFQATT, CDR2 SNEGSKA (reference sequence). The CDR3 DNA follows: TGCAGTGCTAGGAGGGACTTACAAGAGACCCAGTACTTC. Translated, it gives CSARRDLQETQYF.

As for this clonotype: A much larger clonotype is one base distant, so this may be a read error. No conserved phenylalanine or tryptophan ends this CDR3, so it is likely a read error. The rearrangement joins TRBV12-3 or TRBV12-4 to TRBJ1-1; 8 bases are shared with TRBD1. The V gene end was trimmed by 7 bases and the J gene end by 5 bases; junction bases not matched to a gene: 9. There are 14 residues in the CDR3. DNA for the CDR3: TGTGCCAGCACCCTAACAGGGGGGAATACTGAAGCTTTCTAT. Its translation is CASTLTGGNTEAFY.

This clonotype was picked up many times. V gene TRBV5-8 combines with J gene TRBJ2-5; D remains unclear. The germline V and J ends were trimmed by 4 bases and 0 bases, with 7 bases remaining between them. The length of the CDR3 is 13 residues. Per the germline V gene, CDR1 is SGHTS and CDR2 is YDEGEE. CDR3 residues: CASSGDYQETQYF. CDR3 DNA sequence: TGTGCCAGCAGCGGCGACTACCAAGAGACCCAGTACTTC.

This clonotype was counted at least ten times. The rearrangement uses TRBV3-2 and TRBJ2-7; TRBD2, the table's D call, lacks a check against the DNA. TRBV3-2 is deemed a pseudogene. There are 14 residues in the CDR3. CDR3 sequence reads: CASSPQGPLYEQYF. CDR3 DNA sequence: TGTGCCAGCAGCCCCCAAGGGCCTCTCTACGAGCAGTACTTC.

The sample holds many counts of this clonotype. CDR3 loop: CASSDSPGSGQPQHF. The CDR3 DNA reads TGTGCCAGCAGTGACTCGCCGGGGAGCGGTCAGCCCCAGCATTTT. The chain is built from TRBV6-4 and TRBJ1-5, with D hard to call. The CDR3 sequence is 15 residues long. Between the trimmed V and J ends, which lost 0 bases and 6 bases, there was a span of 12 bases. Germline loops: CDR1 MRHNA, CDR2 SNTAGT.

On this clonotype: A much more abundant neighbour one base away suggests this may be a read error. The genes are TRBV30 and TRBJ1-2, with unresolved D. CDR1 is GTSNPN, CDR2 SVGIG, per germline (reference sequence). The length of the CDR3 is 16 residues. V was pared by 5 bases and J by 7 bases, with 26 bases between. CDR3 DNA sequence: TGTGCCTGGTCTCAGATGCGTTATAGAAAGACCTGTGGCTACACCTTC. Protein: CAWSQMRYRKTCGYTF.

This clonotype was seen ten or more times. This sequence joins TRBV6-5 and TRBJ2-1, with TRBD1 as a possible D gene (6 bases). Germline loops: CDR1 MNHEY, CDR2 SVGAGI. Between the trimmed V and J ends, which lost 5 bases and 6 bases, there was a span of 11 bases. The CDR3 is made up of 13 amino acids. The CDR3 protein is CASSPQGSNEQFF. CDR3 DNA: TGTGCCAGCAGTCCTCAGGGGAGCAATGAGCAGTTCTTC.